This T cell receptor beta chain appears in the sequencing data of a study of beta chain features in type 1 diabetes. This clone has a single count. CDR1 and CDR2 (germline): SGHTA, FQGNSA. The CDR3 is 15 amino acids. J lost 10 bases, V lost 5 bases, and 13 bases had no gene match. The entirety of the isolated RNA underwent reverse transcription, so expressed TCRB transcripts were sequenced. TCRdb's copy holds only in-frame clones and misses some; the assay was immunoSEQ multiplex PCR. The table shows 620,000 or so clones, with around 15% occurring only once. The sample consisted of naive CD4+ T cells from blood. This TCR was sampled from a man younger than 35 in good health. The chain has TRBV7-2 and TRBJ2-1, with 8 bases aligning to TRBD2. The CDR3 DNA reads as TGTGCCAGCAGCCCAAGCGCCCTCACTAGCGGAGAGCAGTTCTTC. It translates to CASSPSALTSGEQFF.